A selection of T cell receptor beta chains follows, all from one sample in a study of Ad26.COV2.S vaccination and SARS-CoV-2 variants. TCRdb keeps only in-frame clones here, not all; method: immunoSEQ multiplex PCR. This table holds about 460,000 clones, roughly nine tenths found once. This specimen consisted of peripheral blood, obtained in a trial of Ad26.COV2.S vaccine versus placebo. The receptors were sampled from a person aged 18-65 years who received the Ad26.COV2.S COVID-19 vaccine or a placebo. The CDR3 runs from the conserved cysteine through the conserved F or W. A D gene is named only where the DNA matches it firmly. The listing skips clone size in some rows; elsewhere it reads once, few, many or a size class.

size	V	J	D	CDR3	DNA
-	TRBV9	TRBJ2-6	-	CASSVIASGANVLTF	TGTGCCAGCAGCGTAATAGCATCTGGGGCCAACGTCCTGACTTTC
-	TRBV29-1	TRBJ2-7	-	CSVELGAGFHEQYF	TGCAGCGTTGAATTAGGGGCAGGGTTCCACGAGCAGTACTTC
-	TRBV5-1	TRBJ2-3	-	CASRGGGTDTQYF	TGCGCCAGCAGGGGCGGGGGCACAGATACGCAGTATTTT
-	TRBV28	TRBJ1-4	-	CASTYNEKLFF	TGTGCCAGCACCTACAATGAAAAACTGTTTTTT
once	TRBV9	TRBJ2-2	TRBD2	CASGRGLAGAGAGELFF	TGTGCCAGCGGCAGAGGACTAGCGGGAGCAGGGGCCGGGGAGCTGTTTTTT
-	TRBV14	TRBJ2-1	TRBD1	CASSQARQGALSDNEQFF	TGTGCCAGCAGCCAAGCTCGGCAGGGGGCTCTCTCGGACAATGAGCAGTTCTTC
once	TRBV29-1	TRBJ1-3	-	CSVGAGNSGNTIYF	TGCAGCGTTGGAGCAGGTAACTCTGGAAACACCATATATTTT
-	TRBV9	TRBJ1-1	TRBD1	CASSVSGQRPNTEAFF	TGTGCCAGCAGCGTGTCGGGACAGAGGCCGAACACTGAAGCTTTCTTT
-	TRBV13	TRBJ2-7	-	CASSLDPRKQYF	TGTGCCAGCAGCCTCGATCCCCGTAAGCAGTACTTC
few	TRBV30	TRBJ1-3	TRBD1	CAWTGGTGLFSGNTIYF	TGTGCCTGGACGGGAGGGACAGGACTCTTCTCTGGAAACACCATATATTTT
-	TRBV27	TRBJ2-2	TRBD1	CASRKGAQNTGELFF	TGTGCCAGCAGAAAGGGGGCCCAAAACACCGGGGAGCTGTTTTTT
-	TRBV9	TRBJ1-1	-	CASSPGKNTEAFF	TGTGCCAGCAGCCCCGGGAAGAACACTGAAGCTTTCTTT
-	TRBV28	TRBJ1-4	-	CASSATDATNEKLFF	TGTGCCAGCAGTGCGACGGATGCAACTAATGAAAAACTGTTTTTT